One T cell receptor beta chain is described in this entry. This sample stems from a study of blood T cell repertoires in COVID-19. Across the study: Acute and convalescent COVID-19 samples came from the United States, Italy and Spain. Nucleic acid was either cDNA or gDNA, and it came from T cells, B-cell-depleted T cells, or PBMCs.

The germline V gene encodes CDR1 SGHNT and CDR2 YYREEE (reference sequence). The CDR3 has 14 residues. The V end lost 0 bases, the J end lost 15 bases, and 16 bases lay between the germline ends. In the original analysis: Nucleated cell number was recorded as an estimate derived from reference gene primer amplification. The table came from immunoSEQ multiplex PCR; TCRdb's copy has only in-frame clones and leaves some out. That table is the source of V, J and clone size, and D and trimming were worked out from the DNA. The sample holds under 300,000 clones; approximately 79% are singletons and the top ten take roughly 4.9%.

The specimen sequenced was peripheral blood. The J gene is TRBJ1-6, the V gene TRBV5-4; D might be TRBD1 (5 bases). This sequence was found in a woman older than 75 with active or convalescent COVID-19. CDR3 nucleotide sequence: TGTGCCAGCAGCTTGGGGGGCGGGTCGGAGGGCCTCCACTTT. The encoded protein is CASSLGGGSEGLHF.